This TCR beta chain was identified in a study of OX40 agonist ivuxolimab in advanced cancers. Study background: In three patients, partial responses were observed, one with hepatocellular carcinoma and two with cutaneous melanoma. Notes on the study in general: Clonal expansion among partial responders at 0.1-3.0 mg/kg ranked near the lowest.

V lost 7 bases and J lost 4, with 18 bases in between. CDR1 and CDR2 from the germline V gene are SGHTA and FQGNSA. This CDR3 comprises 15 residues. In regard to this clone: Its antigen is still unknown.

Here immunoSEQ multiplex PCR was the method, and the copy in TCRdb shows in-frame clones only, minus some. The sample shows tens of thousands of clones, over 90% of them seen only once. The sample was CD4+ or CD8+ T cells sorted from blood, taken in a trial of the OX40 agonist ivuxolimab. The source is an adult with an advanced solid tumor such as melanoma, head and neck, liver or kidney cancer. The genes are TRBV7-2 and TRBJ2-3; D not resolved. The CDR3 reads CASTLLPGAADTQYF. The CDR3 DNA follows: TGTGCCAGCACCCTCCTTCCGGGTGCGGCAGATACGCAGTATTTT.